Listed below are T cell receptor beta chains from one sample, sequenced in a study of cytomegalovirus exposure and HLA in healthy donors. Profiling relied on immunoSEQ multiplex PCR, and the TCRdb table lists in-frame clones only, not all of them. Of over 100,000 clones in the sample, roughly 68% are singletons; the top ten hold 2.2%. The material sequenced was PBMCs. The receptor source for this set is a woman under 40 in good health and CMV-seronegative. Each CDR3 is given with its conserved first and last residue. D genes are given only for firm matches. Clone size is shown for a subset of rows, as once, few, many or a class of expanded clone.

d_call,v_call,clone_size,j_call,cdr3_nt,cdr3_aa
.,TRBV14,few,TRBJ1-5,TGTGCCAGCAGCCAAATGGCTGGCCAGCCCCAGCATTTT,CASSQMAGQPQHF
TRBD1,TRBV7-3,.,TRBJ1-2,TGTGCCAGCAGCCTATCAGGGGGCGATGGCTACACCTTC,CASSLSGGDGYTF
TRBD2,TRBV28,few,TRBJ2-5,TGTGCCAGCAGCAGACTAGCGGCACAAGAGACCCAGTACTTC,CASSRLAAQETQYF
TRBD2,TRBV28,.,TRBJ2-2,TGTGCCAGCAGTACTAGCGGAAAGAACACCGGGGAGCTGTTTTTT,CASSTSGKNTGELFF
TRBD1,TRBV5-1,few,TRBJ1-4,TGCGCCAGCAGCTCGGACAGGGTAGATGAAAAACTGTTTTTT,CASSSDRVDEKLFF
TRBD2,TRBV19,.,TRBJ2-3,TGTGCCAGTAGTCCACTAGCGGGAGGGGCAGATACGCAGTATTTT,CASSPLAGGADTQYF
.,TRBV27,.,TRBJ1-4,TGTGCCAGCAGTTTCCAGGGGTTGAATGAAAAACTGTTTTTT,CASSFQGLNEKLFF
TRBD2,TRBV6-6,.,TRBJ2-1,TGTGCCAGCAGTTACCCGGCGGGAGGGGGGGATGAGCAGTTCTTC,CASSYPAGGGDEQFF
.,TRBV14,few,TRBJ2-7,TGTGCCAGCAGCCAAGAGCTAGCTGGCGAGCAGTACTTC,CASSQELAGEQYF
.,TRBV7-9,few,TRBJ1-4,TGTGCCAGCAGCCCAGCTCCGGGACACGCAACTAATGAAAAACTGTTTTTT,CASSPAPGHATNEKLFF
TRBD2,TRBV15,.,TRBJ2-4,TGTGCCACCAGCAGGGCGGGGGTTGAGGTGGACTTC,CATSRAGVEVDF
TRBD1,TRBV11-3,once,TRBJ2-2,TGTGCCAGCAGCCCGAGGACAGGGATGAACACCGGGGAGCTGTTTTTT,CASSPRTGMNTGELFF
TRBD2,TRBV4-1,.,TRBJ2-3,TGCGCCAGCAGCCAAGAACCTAGCGGGAAGAGCACAGATACGCAGTATTTT,CASSQEPSGKSTDTQYF
TRBD1,TRBV28,.,TRBJ2-7,TGTGCCAGCAGTACGGGACAGGGGGCGGCCTACGAGCAGTACTTC,CASSTGQGAAYEQYF
TRBD1,TRBV29-1,.,TRBJ1-1,TGCAGCGGAAGACAGGGGGCAAACACTGAAGCTTTCTTT,CSGRQGANTEAFF
.,TRBV19,.,TRBJ1-1,TGTGCCAGTAGTATTCCTTCCGGGGGGCTGAACACTGAAGCTTTCTTT,CASSIPSGGLNTEAFF
.,TRBV6-5,.,TRBJ1-1,TGTGCCAGCAGTAAGGGGAGGGGGGACACTGAAGCTTTCTTT,CASSKGRGDTEAFF
.,TRBV18,few,TRBJ2-5,TGTGCCAGCTCACCAGACCCAGCGGACCCCACCCAGGGGAAGGTAGAGACCCAGTACTTC,CASSPDPADPTQGKVETQYF
.,TRBV27,once,TRBJ2-3,TGTGCCAGCAGTTTATTGGGGGCTGTCCCCCACACAGATACGCAGTATTTT,CASSLLGAVPHTDTQYF
.,TRBV9,.,TRBJ2-3,TGTGCCAGCGGGAGGCCTAGCACAGATACGCAGTATTTT,CASGRPSTDTQYF
.,TRBV4-1,.,TRBJ1-5,TGCGCCAGCAGCCAAGCTCCGGACAGCACCCAGCATTTT,CASSQAPDSTQHF
TRBD1,TRBV27,.,TRBJ2-2,TGTGCCAGCAGTTTCCAGGGGGCGAACACCGGGGAGCTGTTTTTT,CASSFQGANTGELFF
.,TRBV5-1,.,TRBJ1-2,TGCGCCAGCAGACCAACAGGGTTTTATGGCTACACCTTC,CASRPTGFYGYTF
.,TRBV28,.,TRBJ2-2,TGTGCCAGCATACTAGGGAACACCGGGGAGCTGTTTTTT,CASILGNTGELFF
TRBD1,TRBV12-5,.,TRBJ1-1,TGTGCTAGTGGCCGAGACAGGGCGATTGAAGCTTTCTTT,CASGRDRAIEAFF
TRBD2,TRBV9,.,TRBJ2-5,TGTGCCAGCAGCGTAGGGGCTAGCGGGAGGGGCGTGGAGACCCAGTACTTC,CASSVGASGRGVETQYF
.,TRBV28,.,TRBJ2-1,TGTGCCAGCAGCGACAGGCTCCATGAGCAGTTCTTC,CASSDRLHEQFF
TRBD1,TRBV27,.,TRBJ1-1,TGTGCCAGCAGCCAACAGGGGAGGACTGAAGCTTTCTTT,CASSQQGRTEAFF
TRBD2,TRBV28,.,TRBJ2-5,TGTGCCAGCAGTTTCGCTCTAGCGGGAGGGCCAGGGGGAGAGACCCAGTACTTC,CASSFALAGGPGGETQYF
.,TRBV7-2,.,TRBJ2-3,TGTGCCAGCCCTCGCGGAGCAAGCACAGATACGCAGTATTTT,CASPRGASTDTQYF
TRBD1,TRBV18,.,TRBJ1-1,TGTGCCAGCTCCGGACAGGGGAACACTGAAGCTTTCTTT,CASSGQGNTEAFF
TRBD1,TRBV6-5,.,TRBJ1-1,TGTGCCAGCACCATGGGACAGGAGGTCACTGAAGCTTTCTTT,CASTMGQEVTEAFF
TRBD1,TRBV19,.,TRBJ1-2,TGTGCCAGTAGTATCGCAGGGGGCGAGTTCTATGGCTACACCTTC,CASSIAGGEFYGYTF
.,TRBV6-4,once,TRBJ2-1,TGTGCCAGCAGTGAATCCGCAGGGTGGACCTACAATGAGCAGTTCTTC,CASSESAGWTYNEQFF
TRBD1,TRBV6-5,few,TRBJ2-7,TGTGCCAGCAGTTACACCGGGACAGATTACCAGGAGCAGTACTTC,CASSYTGTDYQEQYF
.,TRBV28,.,TRBJ1-1,TGTGCCAGCAGTTTACGCGGTACAGGGTCTGTAGCTTTCTTT,CASSLRGTGSVAFF
TRBD2,TRBV4-3,.,TRBJ2-7,TGCGCCAGCAGCCAGGGGACTAGCCCCGACTACGAGCAGTACTTC,CASSQGTSPDYEQYF
.,TRBV2,.,TRBJ2-3,TGTGCCAGCACCCCAGCGGGCACTAGCACAGATACGCAGTATTTT,CASTPAGTSTDTQYF
.,TRBV6-5,once,TRBJ1-2,TGTGCCAGCAGTCCACCGCAGGGGGGCTACACCTTC,CASSPPQGGYTF
.,TRBV28,.,TRBJ1-4,TGTGCCAGCAGGCCCGGTCCGGGGTTCGAAAAACTGTTTTTT,CASRPGPGFEKLFF
.,TRBV10-2,.,TRBJ2-5,TGCGCCAGCAGTGAACAGGCACAAGAGACCCAGTACTTC,CASSEQAQETQYF